The text below deals with one T cell receptor beta chain. Its antigen is unidentified. This sample is drawn from a study of regulatory T cells. Study outcomes and limitations: Hydrophobic residues at CDR3 positions 6 and 7 were enriched in conventional CD4+ T cells of CD3G-deficient patients.

The germline V and J ends were trimmed by 0 bases and 4 bases, with 12 bases remaining between them. From germline, CDR1 is SGHRS and CDR2 YFSETQ. This CDR3 region has 15 residues. The primer mix had 52 TRBV and 13 TRBJ primers. Only in-frame clones appear in the TCRdb table, and some are missing; sequencing was by immunoSEQ multiplex PCR. The table has over 20,000 clones, approximately 90% seen once. The chain joins TRBV5-1 to TRBJ2-3, with D possibly being TRBD1 or TRBD2 (6 bases each). The sequencing sample was made of conventional CD4+ T cells sorted from blood. This receptor was taken from a child aged 10 to 17 with CD3G deficiency. CDR3 sequence: CASSLGGAQADTQYF. The CDR3 DNA reads TGCGCCAGCAGCTTGGGGGGGGCGCAGGCAGATACGCAGTATTTT.